A selection of T cell receptor beta chains follows, all from one sample in a study of T-cell memory formation after mild COVID-19. A single record per CDR3 protein comes from TCRdb applying MiXCR to the 5' RACE reads. The data hold around 200,000 distinct CDR3 sequences, with 27% observed a single time. The sample taken for sequencing was PBMCs or a T cell subset sorted from them (not recorded which). These TCRs come from an adult woman who had mild COVID-19 (a few samples of this study predate the infection). Cell type and time point are not known. Both conserved end residues are trimmed from each CDR3. Each record gives: V gene, CDR3 protein.

v_gene: TRBV24-1
CDR3aa: ATSDPGTSGIPNTGELF

v_gene: TRBV2
CDR3aa: ASSAGDRGYEQY

v_gene: TRBV12-3/TRBV12-4
CDR3aa: ASSDNGAMNTEAF

v_gene: TRBV7-9
CDR3aa: ASSSGSWETQY

v_gene: TRBV7-9
CDR3aa: ASSKGSRISTDTQY

v_gene: TRBV7-9
CDR3aa: ASSLRTPEAF

v_gene: TRBV10-3
CDR3aa: ATRDYHYNEQF

v_gene: TRBV12-3/TRBV12-4
CDR3aa: ASSFGTGWNEQY

v_gene: TRBV30
CDR3aa: AWRGGQFPSYEQY

v_gene: TRBV12-3/TRBV12-4
CDR3aa: ASSWSGWKDTQY

v_gene: TRBV12-3/TRBV12-4
CDR3aa: ASSLTSSGNTIY

v_gene: TRBV28
CDR3aa: ASTFRSGANVLT

v_gene: TRBV4-2
CDR3aa: ASSQEERGRNEQF

v_gene: TRBV20-1
CDR3aa: SATVRGARDEQY

v_gene: TRBV5-4
CDR3aa: ASSLRGLDSNYGYT

v_gene: TRBV5-1
CDR3aa: ASSLAEGTGPQF

v_gene: TRBV5-1
CDR3aa: ASSLGDRRYGYT

v_gene: TRBV20-1
CDR3aa: SARGGSSYNEQF

v_gene: TRBV7-9
CDR3aa: ASSSRQGGSYNEQF

v_gene: TRBV4-3
CDR3aa: ASSQGQGWNNEQF

v_gene: TRBV29-1
CDR3aa: SVVGESSYNEQF

v_gene: TRBV9
CDR3aa: ASSVRGAINEQF

v_gene: TRBV5-4
CDR3aa: ASSLDQHGEQF

v_gene: TRBV5-4
CDR3aa: ASSDLLAGGNQVEQF

v_gene: TRBV5-1
CDR3aa: ASSSGTGVVNTYNEQF

v_gene: TRBV4-2
CDR3aa: ASSQVAVGTGGSDTQY

v_gene: TRBV5-5
CDR3aa: ASSLMGGSYNEQF

v_gene: TRBV15
CDR3aa: ATSIRERGGTGELF

v_gene: TRBV9
CDR3aa: ASSYSGTDQNYGYT

v_gene: TRBV4-3
CDR3aa: ASSQDWDSRGYGYT

v_gene: TRBV6-4
CDR3aa: ASSDSAGVAQY

v_gene: TRBV7-2
CDR3aa: ASSPRESGANVLT

v_gene: TRBV5-5
CDR3aa: ASSLDGQLTDTQY

v_gene: TRBV7-3
CDR3aa: ASSLTHMNTEAF

v_gene: TRBV18
CDR3aa: ASSPPQGITDTQY

v_gene: TRBV24-1
CDR3aa: ATSDPQGTGGETQY

v_gene: TRBV6-5
CDR3aa: ASSYRLGGYTDTQY

v_gene: TRBV5-5
CDR3aa: ASSLAGQGMDEQY

v_gene: TRBV7-6
CDR3aa: ASSLVGRGLSYEQY

v_gene: TRBV19
CDR3aa: ASRSAWGSSSYNEQF

v_gene: TRBV24-1
CDR3aa: ATSDRRLAGREQF

v_gene: TRBV29-1
CDR3aa: SDRDRENYGYT

v_gene: TRBV3-1
CDR3aa: ASSQDLGTGTDTQY

v_gene: TRBV24-1
CDR3aa: ATSDSGGSSSYEQY

v_gene: TRBV4-1
CDR3aa: ASSQDTSGAYEQY

v_gene: TRBV7-9
CDR3aa: ASSLPSPWETQY

v_gene: TRBV29-1
CDR3aa: SVEDGGGGEQF

v_gene: TRBV3-1
CDR3aa: ASKPSGGPLEAQY